This T cell receptor beta chain derives from a study of blood T cell repertoires in COVID-19. Sequencing was performed with immunoSEQ multiplex PCR; in TCRdb, only in-frame clones are kept and a portion is missing. This table has approximately 210,000 clones, 70% to 85% appearing once. Participants, about 18 to 100 years old, spanned under 30 US areas. Trimming stripped 5 bases from V and 4 bases from J, with 13 bases between. CDR1 and CDR2 (germline): SGHVS, FQNEAQ. The CDR3 has 14 amino acids. The V and J genes are TRBV7-8 and TRBJ2-3; D perhaps matches TRBD2 (6 bases). This TCR derives from a man aged 35-49 years who had recovered from COVID-19. Source material: PBMCs or T cells enriched from blood (not recorded which). CDR3: CASSAGRAADTQYF. In DNA, the CDR3 is TGTGCCAGCAGCGCGGGACGGGCGGCAGATACGCAGTATTTT.